Presented here are 10 T cell receptor beta chains from one specimen sequenced in a study of blood T cell repertoires in COVID-19. TCRdb's table, derived via immunoSEQ multiplex PCR, lists solely in-frame clones and lacks some. This table has 300,000 to 450,000 clones, 85% appearing once. The sequencing input was peripheral blood. The receptors here all came from a woman between 18 and 29 years old with acute or convalescent COVID-19.

The chain employs TRBV3-1 (or the pseudogene TRBV3-2) and TRBJ2-2; D is possibly TRBD1 (5 bases). The CDR3 contains 15 residues. CDR1 is LGHDT, CDR2 YNNKEL, per germline (reference sequence). With 6 bases removed from V and 0 bases from J, the gap between germline ends came to 11 bases. For the CDR3, the DNA is TGTGCCAGCAGGTCTTGGACATCGAACACCGGGGAGCTGTTTTTT. Its protein product is CASRSWTSNTGELFF.

The chain has TRBV25-1 and TRBJ1-5; unclear D gene. V dropped 4 bases and J dropped 1 base, with 8 bases sitting between them. The CDR3 spans 14 residues. Per germline, CDR1 MGHDK and CDR2 SYGVNS. The CDR3 loop is CASSGVGSNQPQHF. CDR3 bases: TGTGCCAGCAGTGGCGTCGGGAGCAATCAGCCCCAGCATTTT.

The rearrangement joins TRBV5-4 to TRBJ2-1; TRBD2 agrees at 11 bases. The ends lost 7 bases at V and 5 bases at J; junction bases unmatched: 5. The V gene's germline CDR1 is SGHNT and CDR2 YYREEE (reference sequence). This CDR3 is built from 14 residues. CDR3 loop: CASRRLAGNNEQFF. The CDR3 DNA is TGTGCCAGCCGCCGACTAGCGGGGAACAATGAGCAGTTCTTC.

The chain employs TRBV2 and TRBJ1-5; no definite D call. The V and J ends lost 1 base and 3 bases respectively, with 10 bases between them. The CDR3 runs 15 residues. Germline-derived CDR1 and CDR2 are SNHLY and FYNNEI. DNA for the CDR3: TGTGCCAGCAGTGAAGGGAGGACGGTCAATCAGCCCCAGCATTTT. This translates into CASSEGRTVNQPQHF. Drawing the rest from reference TRBV2 and TRBJ1-5, the complete variable domain is EPEVTQTPSHQVTQMGQEVILRCVPISNHLYFYWYRQILGQKVEFLVSFYNNEISEKSEIFDDQFSVERPDGSNFTLKIRSTKLEDSAMYFCASSEGRTVNQPQHFGDGTRLSIL.

As DNA, the CDR3 is TGTGCCAGCAGTTTATGGACAGGGGGTGATTCACCCCTCCACTTT. Translating gives CASSLWTGGDSPLHF. The rearrangement joins TRBV7-9 to TRBJ1-6; 10 nucleotides align to TRBD1. CDR1 and CDR2 from the germline V gene are SEHNR and FQNEAQ (reference sequence). With 6 bases clipped from V and 8 bases from J, the junction kept 7 bases outside the gene matches. The CDR3 has 15 residues.

The chain links TRBV4-1 to TRBJ2-5; the match to TRBD2 covers 11 bases. This CDR3 has 18 amino acids. Germline V lookup: CDR1 MGHRA, CDR2 YSYEKL. V trimming: 4 bases; J trimming: 2 bases; junction bases outside the gene matches: 12. Here the CDR3 reads CASSPRVAGGDRQETQYF. CDR3 sequence (DNA): TGCGCCAGCAGCCCTCGGGTAGCGGGGGGGGATAGGCAAGAGACCCAGTACTTC.

The chain is built from TRBV27 and TRBJ2-1, with 12 bases aligning to TRBD2. The trim removed 5 bases at V and 4 bases at J, leaving 3 bases unmatched. Looked up from germline, CDR1 is MNHEY and CDR2 is SMNVEV (reference sequence). The CDR3 extends over 15 amino acids. The CDR3 region has the DNA TGTGCCAGCAGTGTGGGACTAGCGGGTTACAATGAGCAGTTCTTC. Protein product: CASSVGLAGYNEQFF.

This clone was seen only a few times. V usage is TRBV7-9 and J usage is TRBJ2-5, with a tentative D call TRBD1 (6 bases). From germline, CDR1 is SEHNR and CDR2 FQNEAQ (reference sequence). The V end lost 7 bases, the J end lost 5 bases, and 14 bases lay between the germline ends. This CDR3 comprises 13 residues. The CDR3 reads CASKPGVGETQYF. The CDR3 coding sequence is TGTGCCAGCAAACCAGGGGTGGGGGAGACCCAGTACTTC.

The rearrangement joins TRBV19 to TRBJ2-1, with D tentatively TRBD1 (5 bases). The CDR3 spans 14 residues. V was shortened by 1 base and J by 8 bases, with 12 bases between the two germline ends. CDR1 and CDR2 from the germline V gene are LNHDA and SQIVND (reference sequence). The CDR3 sequence: CASSIVAGRHEQFF. CDR3 DNA sequence: TGTGCCAGTAGTATAGTAGCAGGGCGGCATGAGCAGTTCTTC.

The chain has TRBV27 and TRBJ2-1; D uncertain. Per germline, CDR1 MNHEY and CDR2 SMNVEV (reference sequence). V was trimmed by 3 bases and J by 2 bases, leaving 11 bases between them. This CDR3 has 15 residues. CDR3 DNA: TGTGCCAGCAGTTTTTCTAGTAACCCCTACAATGAGCAGTTCTTC. Translating gives CASSFSSNPYNEQFF.